This T cell receptor (beta chain) was sequenced for a study of T cells after posttransplantation cyclophosphamide. Data came from immunoSEQ multiplex PCR; TCRdb stores just in-frame clones and leaves some out. The repertoire holds fewer than 40,000 clones, with 70% to 90% as singletons. This CDR3 has 16 amino acids. CDR1 is SGHDT and CDR2 is YYEEEE in the germline V gene. The V end was cut by 4 bases, the J end by 4 bases, with 18 bases between. Sequencing used PBMCs. This clonotype originated in a woman aged 40 to 50 with a blood cancer, CMV-positive, and with a related stem cell donor. The chain links TRBV5-6 to TRBJ2-1; D might be TRBD2 (5 bases). The CDR3, as DNA: TGTGCCAGCAGCACGGGGTCGGGCCCACGTTACAATGAGCAGTTCTTC. It is translated as CASSTGSGPRYNEQFF.